This TCR beta chain was recovered during a study of human T cells and chemical hapten exposure. Study at large: An area of 2 cm by around 2 cm on upper inner arm skin received 2% DPC for sensitization. Study outcomes and limitations: There was alopecia in the donors, so their immune response may differ from that of healthy people.

Note on this clonotype: The antigen is unknown.

The time point here: patch test 1, 2 weeks after DPC sensitization. The treatment denotes: therapeutic diphenylcyclopropenone sensitization with weekly scalp DPC. What the library attached to individual cDNA molecules were unique molecular identifiers. Methods used by the authors: The median was around 88,000 TCRs per sample, ranging roughly 23,224 to 690,600. MiXCR, run by TCRdb on the RACE reads, gives a single entry per CDR3 protein. TCRdb, not the original authors, processed these V and J calls. The sample has roughly 86,000 distinct CDR3 sequences; roughly 10% are singletons. The material sequenced was whole blood, taken in connection with sensitization to the hapten diphenylcyclopropenone (DPC). This receptor was obtained from a man aged 40-49 years with alopecia areata. Some clones in this sample may be carry-over from other donors' samples.

The DNA of the CDR3 is TGCAGCGTTGCCGCAGGGGCGGACTACCAAGAGACCCAGTACTTC. It yields the protein CSVAAGADYQETQYF. The chain is built from TRBV29-1 and TRBJ2-5; the D gene is possibly TRBD1 (6 bases). This CDR3 region has 15 residues. Trimming cost V 4 bases and J 0 bases, with 15 bases left between them. Germline V gene data show CDR1 as SQVTM and CDR2 as ANQGSEA.